Given below is one TCR beta chain in context. Authors' data handling: Cell counts per sample came from amplifying reference gene primers. Sequencing was performed with immunoSEQ multiplex PCR; in TCRdb, only in-frame clones are kept and a portion is missing. For V, J and clone size, that table is used; D and trimming come from the DNA. The sample carries 60,000 or so clones, about 80% recorded once. The source of the sample is a study of blood T cell repertoires in COVID-19. The overall study: Acute-phase and convalescent COVID-19 samples originated in the United States, Italy and Spain.

With 4 bases removed from V and 8 bases from J, the gap between germline ends came to 11 bases. The germline CDR1 and CDR2 sequences are SEHNR and FQNEAQ (reference sequence). The CDR3 contains 12 residues. This sequence originates from a man aged 55 to 69 with acute or convalescent COVID-19. The chain carries TRBV7-9 and TRBJ1-2, with D hard to call. Material for sequencing was peripheral blood. CDR3 loop: CASSSTTWGYTF. Here the CDR3 DNA reads TGTGCCAGCAGCTCCACTACCTGGGGCTACACCTTC. Combining the CDR3 with reference TRBV7-9 and TRBJ1-2 gives the whole variable domain DTGVSQNPRHKITKRGQNVTFRCDPISEHNRLYWYRQTLGQGPEFLTYFQNEAQLEKSRLLSDRFSAERPKGSFSTLEIQRTEQGDSAMYLCASSSTTWGYTFGSGTRLTVV.